The 18 T cell receptor beta chains below come from one sample, sequenced in a study of T cell responses to AZD1222 COVID-19 vaccine. TCRdb keeps only in-frame clones here, not all; method: immunoSEQ multiplex PCR. This sample has 55,000 to 75,000 clones, with about three quarters found just once. The sequences come from peripheral blood, collected on day 0 of AZD1222 vaccination. These receptors were obtained from an adult in good health.

The table lists this clone with a few counts. The V gene is TRBV19, the J gene TRBJ1-5, with D uncertain. Germline V lookup: CDR1 LNHDA, CDR2 SQIVND (reference sequence). This CDR3 has 14 residues. CDR3 sequence reads: CAAGGLRSNQPQHF. The CDR3 DNA follows: TGTGCAGCGGGCGGGCTGAGGAGCAATCAGCCCCAGCATTTT.

This clone was detected once. The junction does not match germline at one end; this may be a read error. The V call is TRBV5-4, the J call TRBJ1-3, with D unresolved. CDR3 length equals 15 residues. Germline lookup yields CDR1 SGHNT and CDR2 YYREEE (reference sequence). CDR3 residues: CASSLGPAPGSTIYF. CDR3 bases: TGTGCCAGCAGCTTGGGGCCGGCCCCTGGAAGCACCATATATTTT.

This clone was detected only a few times. This chain connects TRBV28 to TRBJ2-3; D not certain. This CDR3 is built from 12 residues. Germline V gene data show CDR1 as MDHEN and CDR2 as SYDVKM. The V end was cut by 6 bases, the J end by 3 bases, with 7 bases between. CDR3 sequence reads: CASRERTDTQYF. DNA of the CDR3: TGTGCCAGCAGAGAAAGGACAGATACGCAGTATTTT.

This sequence joins TRBV5-1 and TRBJ1-6; a weak D match, TRBD1 (6 bases). Germline V lookup: CDR1 SGHRS, CDR2 YFSETQ. This CDR3 spans 15 amino acids. Trimming took 0 bases from V and 7 from J, leaving 11 bases between them. As DNA, the CDR3 is TGCGCCAGCAGCTTGGGACAGGCCGCAAATTCACCCCTCCACTTT. This codes for CASSLGQAANSPLHF.

The genes are TRBV4-2 and TRBJ2-3, with 7 nucleotides matching TRBD2. Germline CDR1 reads LGHNA; CDR2 reads YNFKEQ. CDR3 size: 16 residues. J was trimmed by 5 bases and V by 4 bases; bases with no gene match: 12. CDR3 sequence: CASSPRGAGNEDTQYF. In DNA, the CDR3 is TGTGCCAGCAGCCCCCGCGGAGCGGGAAATGAAGATACGCAGTATTTT.

The chain joins TRBV5-6 to TRBJ1-2, with 8 bases matching TRBD1. J lost 12 bases, V lost 4 bases, and 8 bases had no gene match. CDR1 is SGHDT and CDR2 is YYEEEE in the germline V gene. The CDR3 runs to 12 residues. CDR3 sequence reads: CASSRDRRLNTF. CDR3 nucleotides: TGTGCCAGCAGCCGGGACAGGAGGTTAAACACCTTC. Based on the CDR3 plus reference TRBV5-6 and TRBJ1-2, the full variable domain is DAGVTQSPTHLIKTRGQQVTLRCSPKSGHDTVSWYQQALGQGPQFIFQYYEEEERQRGNFPDRFSGHQFPNYSSELNVNALLLGDSALYLCASSRDRRLNTFGSGTRLTVV.

The rearrangement links TRBV19 to TRBJ2-7; 10 bases line up with TRBD1. CDR1 and CDR2 (germline): LNHDA, SQIVND (reference sequence). The V gene end was trimmed by 6 bases and the J gene end by 2 bases; junction bases not matched to a gene: 7. The CDR3 extends over 15 amino acids. The CDR3 sequence is CASRGGTGAPYEQYF. CDR3 DNA sequence: TGTGCCAGTAGAGGGGGGACAGGGGCCCCCTACGAGCAGTACTTC.

The V call is TRBV5-1, the J call TRBJ1-1; a possible D gene is TRBD1 (5 bases). The CDR3 is 15 amino acids. V was shortened by 4 bases and J by 1 base, with 14 bases between the two germline ends. CDR1 SGHRS and CDR2 YFSETQ come from the germline V gene. The CDR3 protein is CASSLSGTENTEAFF. The CDR3 DNA sequence: TGCGCCAGCAGCCTGAGCGGGACGGAGAACACTGAAGCTTTCTTT.

This clone came up a few times. In the same sample, other DNA sequences code for this CDR3. This chain connects TRBV28 to TRBJ2-1; D is perhaps TRBD2 (7 bases). The CDR3 spans 15 residues. The V gene lost 4 bases and the J gene lost 2 bases, with 12 bases spanning the gap. CDR1 and CDR2 from the germline V gene are MDHEN and SYDVKM. CDR3 protein: CASSWGGGAYNEQFF. CDR3 DNA sequence: TGTGCCAGCAGTTGGGGAGGGGGGGCCTACAATGAGCAGTTCTTC.

The V gene is TRBV6-5, the J gene TRBJ1-3; D gene uncertain. Germline CDR1 MNHEY, CDR2 SVGAGI. V was cut by 7 bases and J by 0 bases, with 13 bases left in between. The CDR3 length is 15 residues. The CDR3 loop reads CASMISRASGNTIYF. In nucleotides, the CDR3 is TGTGCCAGCATGATTTCGAGGGCCTCTGGAAACACCATATATTTT.

This clone showed up just a few times. The CDR3 nucleotides are TGTGCCAGCAGGAAAGACAGGGGGTTTTCCTACGAGCAGTACTTC. This gives the protein CASRKDRGFSYEQYF. The chain joins TRBV2 to TRBJ2-7; the match to TRBD1 covers 9 bases. This CDR3 is 15 amino acids long. The trim removed 6 bases at V and 1 base at J, leaving 7 bases unmatched. Germline V lookup: CDR1 SNHLY, CDR2 FYNNEI.

This sequence joins TRBV18 and TRBJ1-1; D is perhaps TRBD1 (6 bases). CDR3 length equals 15 residues. The germline V gene has CDR1 KGHSH and CDR2 LQKENI. V shed 2 bases and J shed 4 bases, with 14 bases lying between them. For the CDR3, the DNA is TGTGCCAGCTCACCAGTTACAGGGTCTGTCACTGAAGCTTTCTTT. This codes for CASSPVTGSVTEAFF.

This clone has just one count. The V call is TRBV11-2, the J call TRBJ2-1; 8 bases agree with TRBD1. This CDR3 spans 16 amino acids. The germline V gene has CDR1 SGHAT and CDR2 FQNNGV. V was pared by 7 bases and J by 3 bases, with 11 bases of the junction left unmatched. DNA of the CDR3: TGTGCCAGCACCTCCCTCGGGACAGGTAACTACAATGAGCAGTTCTTC. Protein sequence: CASTSLGTGNYNEQFF.

This sequence joins TRBV5-4 and TRBJ2-6; D unresolved. There are 15 residues in the CDR3. Germline values: CDR1 SGHNT, CDR2 YYREEE (reference sequence). Trimming stripped 0 bases from V and 0 bases from J, with 4 bases between. The CDR3 region is CASSLDSSGANVLTF. The CDR3, as DNA: TGTGCCAGCAGCTTGGACAGCTCTGGGGCCAACGTCCTGACTTTC. The full variable domain, with the rest looked up from reference TRBV5-4 and TRBJ2-6, is ETGVTQSPTHLIKTRGQQVTLRCSSQSGHNTVSWYQQALGQGPQFIFQYYREEENGRGNFPPRFSGLQFPNYSSELNVNALELDDSALYLCASSLDSSGANVLTFGAGSRLTVL.

This clone was counted only a few times. The V and J genes are TRBV7-2 and TRBJ1-5; D possibly corresponds to TRBD1 (5 bases). Germline V gene lookup returns CDR1 SGHTA and CDR2 FQGNSA. V was pared by 3 bases and J by 9 bases, with 12 bases between. The length of the CDR3 is 13 residues. Written as DNA, the CDR3 is TGTGCCAGCAGCTTGGCCAGGGAACGGCCCCAGCATTTT. Amino acid sequence: CASSLARERPQHF. Full variable domain (remainder filled in from reference TRBV7-2 and TRBJ1-5): GAGVSQSPSNKVTEKGKDVELRCDPISGHTALYWYRQSLGQGLEFLIYFQGNSAPDKSGLPSDRFSAERTGGSVSTLTIQRTQQEDSAVYLCASSLARERPQHFGDGTRLSIL.

This rearrangement joins TRBV4-1 to TRBJ2-1; TRBD2 might be the D (6 bases). Germline values: CDR1 MGHRA, CDR2 YSYEKL. CDR3 length: 15 amino acids. Trimming removed 0 bases at V and 8 bases at J, with 14 bases between. The CDR3 DNA reads TGCGCCAGCAGCCAAGATCCCCCCGCGGGGTATGAGCAGTTCTTC. As protein: CASSQDPPAGYEQFF.

The V call is TRBV11-3, the J call TRBJ2-2; 7 bases agree with TRBD1. This CDR3 region has 16 residues. Losses at the gene ends were 5 bases for V and 1 base for J; bases not matched to a gene: 7. Germline V CDR1 and CDR2: SGHNT, YENEEA. The CDR3, as DNA: TGTGCCAGCAGCCCCTGGACAGGCGGGAACACCGGGGAGCTGTTTTTT. Amino acid sequence: CASSPWTGGNTGELFF.

V usage is TRBV7-2 and J usage is TRBJ2-1; 12 nucleotides line up with TRBD1. The CDR3 consists of 14 residues. Trimming at V came to 5 bases and at J to 8 bases, leaving 4 bases not matched to a gene. Germline assignment: CDR1 SGHTA and CDR2 FQGNSA. CDR3 bases: TGTGCCAGCAGCCAGGGACAGGGGGCATATGAGCAGTTCTTC. It encodes CASSQGQGAYEQFF. The full variable domain, with the rest looked up from reference TRBV7-2 and TRBJ2-1, is GAGVSQSPSNKVTEKGKDVELRCDPISGHTALYWYRQSLGQGLEFLIYFQGNSAPDKSGLPSDRFSAERTGGSVSTLTIQRTQQEDSAVYLCASSQGQGAYEQFFGPGTRLTVL.